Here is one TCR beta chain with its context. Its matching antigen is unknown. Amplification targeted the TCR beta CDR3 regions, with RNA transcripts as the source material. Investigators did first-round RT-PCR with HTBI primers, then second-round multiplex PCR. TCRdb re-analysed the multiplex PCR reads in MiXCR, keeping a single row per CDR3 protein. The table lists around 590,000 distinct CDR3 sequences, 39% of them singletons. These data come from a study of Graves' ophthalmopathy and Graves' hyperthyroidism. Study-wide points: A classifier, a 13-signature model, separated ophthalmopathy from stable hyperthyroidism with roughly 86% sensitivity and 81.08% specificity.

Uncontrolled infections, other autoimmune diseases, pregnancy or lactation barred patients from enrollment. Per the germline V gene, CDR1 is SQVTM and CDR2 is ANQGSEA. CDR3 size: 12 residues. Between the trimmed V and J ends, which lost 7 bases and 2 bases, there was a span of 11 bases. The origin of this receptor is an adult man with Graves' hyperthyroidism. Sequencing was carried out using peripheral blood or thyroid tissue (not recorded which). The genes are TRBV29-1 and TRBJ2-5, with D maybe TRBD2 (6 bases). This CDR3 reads CSGVGGQETQYF. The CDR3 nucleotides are TGCAGCGGGGTGGGGGGACAAGAGACCCAGTACTTC. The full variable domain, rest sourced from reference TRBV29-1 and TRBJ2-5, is SAVISQKPSRDICQRGTSLTIQCQVDSQVTMMFWYRQQPGQSLTLIATANQGSEATYESGFVIDKFPISRPNLTFSTLTVSNMSPEDSSIYLCSGVGGQETQYFGPGTRLLVL.